Below are 13 T cell receptor beta chains sequenced from a single sample in a study of T cells in Graves' hyperthyroidism and ophthalmopathy. Amplification of TCR beta CDR3 regions used RNA as the template. With the HTBI primer set, the TCR CDR3 went through a first round of RT-PCR. Via MiXCR, TCRdb re-called the multiplex PCR reads, giving one row per CDR3 protein. Seen here are 550,000 to 800,000 distinct CDR3 sequences, approximately 15% observed once, and the top ten hold roughly 15%. Sequences were obtained from blood. The receptors were sampled from a man in his fifties or sixties with Graves' hyperthyroidism.

The gene calls are TRBV20-1 and TRBJ2-4, with D possibly TRBD2 on 6 matching bases. Germline V gives CDR1 DFQATT, CDR2 SNEGSKA (reference sequence). Trimming cost V 5 bases and J 7 bases, with 15 bases left between them. The CDR3 totals 13 residues. The CDR3 DNA reads as TGCAGTGCTCACGCCGGGAGTCGGAACATTCAGTACTTC. The encoded protein is CSAHAGSRNIQYF.

This clonotype was seen only a few times. The genes are TRBV5-5 and TRBJ1-6; maybe TRBD1 (5 bases). V lost 5 bases and J lost 9, with 21 bases in between. The germline V gene encodes CDR1 SGHKS and CDR2 YYEKEE (reference sequence). CDR3 length: 16 amino acids. The CDR3 sequence is CASSLGPGLLGSPLHF. The CDR3 bases are TGTGCCAGCAGTCTCGGGCCGGGACTTTTAGGTTCACCCCTCCACTTT.

The chain combines TRBV12-3 or TRBV12-4 with TRBJ1-1, with 9 bases lining up with TRBD1. Trimming cost V 5 bases and J 5 bases; bases outside gene matches: 9. The CDR3 runs to 15 residues. The CDR3 loop reads CASSPQGARWTEAFF. For the CDR3, the DNA is TGTGCCAGCAGTCCACAGGGGGCGAGGTGGACTGAAGCTTTCTTT.

At least ten counts were recorded for this clonotype. The V gene is TRBV20-1, the J gene TRBJ2-5, with D hard to call. The CDR3 extends over 15 amino acids. Germline V CDR1 and CDR2: DFQATT, SNEGSKA (reference sequence). V was trimmed by 0 bases and J by 5 bases, leaving 16 bases between them. CDR3 coding DNA: TGCAGTGCTAGAGATCGGCAGTCCCTAAGGGAGACCCAGTACTTC. Protein: CSARDRQSLRETQYF.

The chain carries TRBV4-3 and TRBJ2-7, with TRBD2 identical over 10 bases. The CDR3 contains 15 residues. Germline V CDR1 and CDR2: LGHNA, YSLEER. J lost 3 bases, V lost 1 base, and 3 bases had no gene match. This chain's CDR3 is CASSQGTSGIYEQYF. CDR3 DNA sequence: TGCGCCAGCAGCCAAGGGACTAGCGGTATCTACGAGCAGTACTTC.

The chain uses TRBV27 and TRBJ2-1; D remains ambiguous. Germline CDR1 is MNHEY and CDR2 is SMNVEV (reference sequence). V shed 7 bases and J shed 9 bases, with 10 bases lying between them. There are 11 residues in the CDR3. The CDR3 spells CASKGQVEQFF. Written as DNA, the CDR3 is TGTGCCAGCAAGGGCCAGGTTGAGCAGTTCTTC.

This clonotype was seen more than once but under ten times. The chain employs TRBV29-1 and TRBJ2-1; D remains unclear. V shed 1 base and J shed 9 bases, with 7 bases lying between them. CDR3 length equals 11 residues. Germline-derived CDR1 and CDR2 are SQVTM and ANQGSEA. CDR3 sequence: CSVEVSPEQFF. CDR3 nucleotides: TGCAGCGTTGAAGTCTCTCCTGAGCAGTTCTTC.

This clonotype has just one count. V is TRBV5-1 and J is TRBJ1-1, with 11 bases that match TRBD1. Germline CDR1 reads SGHRS; CDR2 reads YFSETQ. The V gene end was trimmed by 6 bases and the J gene end by 3 bases; junction bases not matched to a gene: 4. This CDR3 contains 14 residues. In nucleotides, the CDR3 is TGCGCCAGCACCTGGGACAGGGGGGACACTGAAGCTTTCTTT. Translated, it gives CASTWDRGDTEAFF.

The rearrangement joins TRBV30 to TRBJ2-7; the D is unclear. The CDR3 is 12 residues long. Germline V CDR1 and CDR2: GTSNPN, SVGIG (reference sequence). V lost 1 base, J lost 3 bases, and 7 bases lay in between. CDR3 coding DNA: TGTGCCTGGAGTGGGGGATTCTACGAGCAGTACTTC. Encoded protein: CAWSGGFYEQYF.

This clonotype was found a few times. The chain combines TRBV20-1 with TRBJ1-2, with D unclear. This CDR3 is built from 12 residues. Germline lookup yields CDR1 DFQATT and CDR2 SNEGSKA (reference sequence). The V and J ends lost 3 bases and 4 bases respectively, with 9 bases between them. As DNA, the CDR3 is TGCAGTGCTAGGGCAGACCGCTATGGCTACACCTTC. Protein: CSARADRYGYTF.

The sample holds many counts of this clonotype. The gene calls are TRBV6-1 and TRBJ1-5; D gene ambiguous. Trimming shortened V by 2 bases and J by 3 bases, and 8 bases separated the two germline ends. This CDR3 has 14 amino acids. CDR1 and CDR2 from the germline V gene are MNHNS and SASEGT. CDR3 region: CASSEFRVNQPQHF. CDR3 nucleotide sequence: TGTGCCAGCAGTGAATTCCGGGTCAATCAGCCCCAGCATTTT.

Regarding this clonotype: A much larger clone lies one base from this, so it may be a read error. The chain recombines TRBV18 with TRBJ2-2; D may be TRBD2 (6 bases). Germline assignment: CDR1 KGHSH and CDR2 LQKENI. The CDR3 spans 15 residues. The CDR3 DNA follows: TGTGCCAGCTCACCAGTGGGAACGAACACCGGGGGGCTGTTTTTT. It translates to CASSPVGTNTGGLFF.

This clonotype was counted many times. J is TRBJ1-5 and V is TRBV6-1; TRBD1 aligns across 12 bases. The germline V gene encodes CDR1 MNHNS and CDR2 SASEGT. The trim removed 6 bases at V and 6 bases at J, leaving 3 bases unmatched. The CDR3 has 14 amino acids. CDR3 in amino acids: CASRGQGAGQPQHF. For the CDR3, the DNA is TGTGCCAGCAGGGGACAGGGGGCGGGTCAGCCCCAGCATTTT.